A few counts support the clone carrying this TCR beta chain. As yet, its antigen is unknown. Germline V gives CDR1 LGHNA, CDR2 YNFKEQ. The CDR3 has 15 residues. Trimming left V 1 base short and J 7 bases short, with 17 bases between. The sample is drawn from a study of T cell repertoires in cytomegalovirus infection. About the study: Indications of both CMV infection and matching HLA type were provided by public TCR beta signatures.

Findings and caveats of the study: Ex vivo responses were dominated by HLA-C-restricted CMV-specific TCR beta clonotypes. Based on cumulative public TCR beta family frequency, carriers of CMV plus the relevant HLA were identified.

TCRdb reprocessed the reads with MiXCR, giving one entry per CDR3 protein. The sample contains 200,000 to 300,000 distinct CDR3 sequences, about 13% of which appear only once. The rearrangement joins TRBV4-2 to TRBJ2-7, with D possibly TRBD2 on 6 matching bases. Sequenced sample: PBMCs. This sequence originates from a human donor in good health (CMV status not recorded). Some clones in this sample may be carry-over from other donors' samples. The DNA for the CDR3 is TGTGCCAGCAGCCAAGCCCGTAACCGGGAGTGGGAGCAGTACTTC. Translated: CASSQARNREWEQYF.